The rows below give T cell receptor beta chains drawn from one sample of a study of cytomegalovirus exposure and HLA in healthy donors. Profiled with immunoSEQ multiplex PCR; TCRdb holds only in-frame clones, not every one. The repertoire holds about 60,000 clones, with around three quarters as singletons. Sequenced material: PBMCs. These receptors came from a woman aged 40 to 50 in good health and CMV-seropositive. Both conserved end residues are part of each CDR3. D genes are given only for firm matches. Not all rows give a size; the values are once, few, many and, for expanded clones, a class.

clone size	V gene	J gene	D gene	CDR3 DNA	CDR3 protein
-	TRBV4-1	TRBJ2-3	TRBD1	TGCGCCAGCAGCCAACGGGGACAGGGGGCATCAGATACGCAGTATTTT	CASSQRGQGASDTQYF
-	TRBV19	TRBJ1-1	-	TGTGCCAGTAGTCCCCTGACAGCTATGAACACTGAAGCTTTCTTT	CASSPLTAMNTEAFF
-	TRBV6-1	TRBJ2-1	TRBD1	TGTGCCAGCAGTGAAGAGGGACAGGCCCCCAATGAGCAGTTCTTC	CASSEEGQAPNEQFF
-	TRBV2	TRBJ1-6	-	TGTGCCAGCATGAGGAACGCCGGGGGGTCACCCCTCCACTTT	CASMRNAGGSPLHF
-	TRBV28	TRBJ2-2	TRBD1	TGTGCCAGCAGTCCCCGGACAGGGAGGACCGGGGAGCTGTTTTTT	CASSPRTGRTGELFF
-	TRBV7-2	TRBJ1-4	TRBD1	TGTGCCAGCAGCTTATTGGGACAGGGGTATGAAAAACTGTTTTTT	CASSLLGQGYEKLFF
-	TRBV6-1	TRBJ1-2	TRBD1	TGTGCCAGCAGGGGACAGGGAGACTATGGCTACACCTTC	CASRGQGDYGYTF
-	TRBV13	TRBJ2-1	-	TGTGCCAGCAGCCCTCGGACAGACCGTAATGAGCAGTTCTTC	CASSPRTDRNEQFF
-	TRBV14	TRBJ2-7	TRBD1	TGTGCCAGCAGCCCTTGGACAGGGGCGGGGGAGCAGTACTTC	CASSPWTGAGEQYF
-	TRBV5-1	TRBJ2-5	TRBD2	TGCGCCAGCAGCATTGGGACCAGGACTAGCGGCAGGGGAGAGACCCAGTACTTC	CASSIGTRTSGRGETQYF
-	TRBV4-3	TRBJ1-3	TRBD1	TGCGCCAGCAGCCCCAACAGGGGGAAAACTGGAAACACCATATATTTT	CASSPNRGKTGNTIYF
few	TRBV4-1	TRBJ2-1	-	TGCGCCAGCAGCCAAGATCGCAGGTTAAAGAACAATGAGCAGTTCTTC	CASSQDRRLKNNEQFF
few	TRBV11-1	TRBJ2-5	-	TGTGCCAGCAGCCCTGGGGGCGGTTACCAAGAGACCCAGTACTTC	CASSPGGGYQETQYF
-	TRBV7-6	TRBJ2-2	TRBD2	TGTGCCAGCAGCTATATTGGGACTAGCGGGGGGGCCGGCGGGGAGCTGTTTTTT	CASSYIGTSGGAGGELFF
-	TRBV5-8	TRBJ2-3	-	TGTGCCAGCAGCCCCCTTAGTGCGCGCACAGATACGCAGTATTTT	CASSPLSARTDTQYF
few	TRBV6-5	TRBJ1-1	-	TGTGCCAGCAGCATGAAGCTGAACGCTGAAGCTTTCTTT	CASSMKLNAEAFF
-	TRBV2	TRBJ1-4	TRBD1	TGTGCCAGCAGCGATGACAGGGAGATCGAAAAACTGTTTTTT	CASSDDREIEKLFF
-	TRBV19	TRBJ1-1	-	TGTGCCAGTAGTATAGGATCGGGGGGAAGAACTGAAGCTTTCTTT	CASSIGSGGRTEAFF
-	TRBV4-1	TRBJ1-1	TRBD1	TGCGCCAGCAGCCCGACAGGGTGGACTGAAGCTTTCTTT	CASSPTGWTEAFF
few	TRBV7-2	TRBJ2-2	TRBD1	TGTGCCAGCAGTCACAGGGGATGGGTCACCGGGGAGCTGTTTTTT	CASSHRGWVTGELFF
-	TRBV6-5	TRBJ1-6	-	TGTGCCAGCAGTTTTACCGGGACTTATTCACCCCTCCACTTT	CASSFTGTYSPLHF
once	TRBV25-1	TRBJ2-1	-	TGTGCCAGCAGTGATTCCCCCGGACAGAAATACAATGAGCAGTTCTTC	CASSDSPGQKYNEQFF
-	TRBV5-1	TRBJ1-4	-	TGCGCCAGCAGCCTCGTACCCCAAGGGAGTGAAAAACTGTTTTTT	CASSLVPQGSEKLFF
-	TRBV6-5	TRBJ2-7	-	TGTGCCAGCAGTTACAGTATTGCAGGGACCTACGAGCAGTACTTC	CASSYSIAGTYEQYF
-	TRBV20-1	TRBJ2-3	TRBD2	TGCAGTGCTCAACTAGCGGATACGCAGTATTTT	CSAQLADTQYF
-	TRBV7-2	TRBJ1-2	-	TGTGCCAGCAGCCCGGACGGGGGGAACTATGGCTACACCTTC	CASSPDGGNYGYTF
-	TRBV2	TRBJ1-5	-	TGTGCCAGCAGTGTCCATAGCAATCAGCCCCAGCATTTT	CASSVHSNQPQHF
few	TRBV5-4	TRBJ1-2	TRBD1	TGTGCCAGCAGCTTGTTTCTGGGACAGGGGCGTCAGGGCTACACCTTC	CASSLFLGQGRQGYTF
few	TRBV11-2	TRBJ2-3	TRBD2	TGTGCCAGCAGCGCACTAGCGGGGGGCCAGGTATTCACAGATACGCAGTATTTT	CASSALAGGQVFTDTQYF
-	TRBV9	TRBJ2-1	TRBD1	TGTGCCAGCGGACCGGGACAGGGTTCCGATGAGCAGTTCTTC	CASGPGQGSDEQFF
-	TRBV30	TRBJ1-2	TRBD1	TGTGCCTGGAGCGTGACAGGGGGGGGTGGCTACACCTTC	CAWSVTGGGGYTF
-	TRBV11-2	TRBJ2-1	-	TGTGCCAGCAGCTTCGGGTACAATGAGCAGTTCTTC	CASSFGYNEQFF
-	TRBV18	TRBJ1-4	TRBD1	TGTGCCAGCTCACCACGTCCGGGACAGGGTTATGAAAAACTGTTTTTT	CASSPRPGQGYEKLFF
-	TRBV6-5	TRBJ2-5	TRBD1	TGTGCCAGCAGTTACACATACAGGGGGATGTGGGAGACCCAGTACTTC	CASSYTYRGMWETQYF
-	TRBV7-9	TRBJ2-2	TRBD1	TGTGCCAGCAGCAACAGGGGATCTAACACCGGGGAGCTGTTTTTT	CASSNRGSNTGELFF
-	TRBV5-4	TRBJ2-3	TRBD1	TGTGCCAGCAGCACCACAGGGGTATGGAATACGCAGTATTTT	CASSTTGVWNTQYF